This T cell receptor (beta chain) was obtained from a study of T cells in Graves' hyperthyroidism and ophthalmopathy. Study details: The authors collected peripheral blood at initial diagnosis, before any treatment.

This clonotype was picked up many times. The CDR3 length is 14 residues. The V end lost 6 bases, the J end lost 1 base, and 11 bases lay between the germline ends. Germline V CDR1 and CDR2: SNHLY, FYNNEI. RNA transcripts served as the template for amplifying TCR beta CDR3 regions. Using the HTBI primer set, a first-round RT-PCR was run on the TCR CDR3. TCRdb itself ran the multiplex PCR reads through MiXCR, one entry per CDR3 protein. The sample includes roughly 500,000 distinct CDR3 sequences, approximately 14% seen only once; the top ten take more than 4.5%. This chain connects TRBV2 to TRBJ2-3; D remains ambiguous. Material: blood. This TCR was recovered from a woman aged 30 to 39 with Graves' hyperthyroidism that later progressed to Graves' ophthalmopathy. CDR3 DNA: TGTGCCAGCAGAGCTAGTAGTGGCACAGATACGCAGTATTTT. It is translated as CASRASSGTDTQYF.